This TCR beta chain comes out of a study of shared clonotypes between healthy human individuals. The study, taken as a whole, reports: An anticipated effect of sequencing depth on clonotype sharing among donors was recognized.

A split of CD4+ cells into CD45RA+ naive and CD45RA-negative memory subsets was performed. The authors ran the assay at deep level. Sequencing was performed with immunoSEQ multiplex PCR; in TCRdb, only in-frame clones are kept and a portion is missing. This table has more than 500,000 clones, 90% to 96% appearing once. Comment on this clone: Its antigen is unknown.

The CDR3 length is 15 residues. CDR1 is MNHEY and CDR2 is SVGAGI in the germline V gene. V was trimmed by 5 bases and J by 2 bases, leaving 14 bases between them. The clonotype comes from a woman aged 30 to 39 in good health. The sequenced sample consisted of naive CD4+ T cells sorted from blood. Subset given: CD45RA+ positively selected. The chain uses TRBV6-5 and TRBJ2-3; D may be TRBD2 (6 bases). CDR3 sequence reads: CASSRGGGPTDTQYF. CDR3 DNA sequence: TGTGCCAGCAGTAGGGGAGGAGGGCCCACAGATACGCAGTATTTT.